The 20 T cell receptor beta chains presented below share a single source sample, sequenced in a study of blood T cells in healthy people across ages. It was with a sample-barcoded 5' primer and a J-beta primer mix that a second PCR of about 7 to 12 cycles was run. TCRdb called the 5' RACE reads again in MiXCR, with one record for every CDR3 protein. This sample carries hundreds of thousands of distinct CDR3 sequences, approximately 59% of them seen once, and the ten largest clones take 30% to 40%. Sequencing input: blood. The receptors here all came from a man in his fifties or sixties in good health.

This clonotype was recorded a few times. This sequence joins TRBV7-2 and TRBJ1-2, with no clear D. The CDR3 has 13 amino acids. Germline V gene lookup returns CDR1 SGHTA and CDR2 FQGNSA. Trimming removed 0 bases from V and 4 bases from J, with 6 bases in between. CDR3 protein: CASSLALGYGYTF. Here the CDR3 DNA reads TGTGCCAGCAGCTTAGCTTTGGGCTATGGCTACACCTTC.

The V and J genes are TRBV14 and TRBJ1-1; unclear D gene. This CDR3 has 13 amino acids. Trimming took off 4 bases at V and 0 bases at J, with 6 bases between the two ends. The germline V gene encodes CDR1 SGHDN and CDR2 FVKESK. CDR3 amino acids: CASSPHVNTEAFF. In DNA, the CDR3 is TGTGCCAGCAGCCCACATGTGAACACTGAAGCTTTCTTT.

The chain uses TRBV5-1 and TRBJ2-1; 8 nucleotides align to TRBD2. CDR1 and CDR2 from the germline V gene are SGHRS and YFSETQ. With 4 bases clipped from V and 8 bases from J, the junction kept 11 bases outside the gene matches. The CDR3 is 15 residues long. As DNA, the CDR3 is TGCGCCAGCAGCCAAACCGGGACTAGTGGGTATGAGCAGTTCTTC. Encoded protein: CASSQTGTSGYEQFF.

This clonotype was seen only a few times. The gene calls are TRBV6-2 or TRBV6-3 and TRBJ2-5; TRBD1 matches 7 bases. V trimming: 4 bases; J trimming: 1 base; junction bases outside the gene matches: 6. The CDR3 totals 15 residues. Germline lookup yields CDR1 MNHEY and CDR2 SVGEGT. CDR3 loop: CASSLTGIAQETQYF. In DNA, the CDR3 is TGTGCCAGCAGTTTGACAGGGATTGCCCAAGAGACCCAGTACTTC.

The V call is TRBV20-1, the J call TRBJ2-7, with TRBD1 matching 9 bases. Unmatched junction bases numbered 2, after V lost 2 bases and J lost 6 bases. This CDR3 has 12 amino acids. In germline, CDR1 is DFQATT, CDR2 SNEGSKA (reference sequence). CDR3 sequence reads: CSARTDRGEQYF. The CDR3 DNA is TGCAGTGCTAGAACGGACAGGGGCGAGCAGTACTTC.

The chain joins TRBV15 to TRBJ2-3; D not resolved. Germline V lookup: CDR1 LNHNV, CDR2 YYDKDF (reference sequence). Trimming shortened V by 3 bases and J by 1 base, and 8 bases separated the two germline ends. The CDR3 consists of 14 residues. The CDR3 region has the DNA TGTGCCACCAGCAGCGGAGTTGGCACAGATACGCAGTATTTT. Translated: CATSSGVGTDTQYF.

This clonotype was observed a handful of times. In DNA form, the CDR3 reads TGCAGTGCTAGAGTTACCACCGGGTATGGCTACACCTTC. Translating it yields CSARVTTGYGYTF. The chain uses TRBV20-1 and TRBJ1-2; D unclear. Trimming cost V 1 base and J 5 bases, with 11 bases left between them. The CDR3 spans 13 residues. Germline CDR1 and CDR2: DFQATT and SNEGSKA (reference sequence).

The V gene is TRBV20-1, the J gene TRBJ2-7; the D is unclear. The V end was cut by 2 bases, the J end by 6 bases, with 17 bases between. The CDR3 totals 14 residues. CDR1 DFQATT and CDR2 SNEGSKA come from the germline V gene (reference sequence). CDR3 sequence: CSARLERGGSEQYF. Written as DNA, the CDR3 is TGCAGTGCTAGACTGGAGCGTGGTGGGTCCGAGCAGTACTTC.

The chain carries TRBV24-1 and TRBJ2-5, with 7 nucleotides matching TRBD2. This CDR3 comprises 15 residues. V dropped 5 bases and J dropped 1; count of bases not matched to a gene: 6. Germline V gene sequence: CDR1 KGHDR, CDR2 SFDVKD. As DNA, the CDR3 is TGTGCCACCAGTGTTGGAGCGGGGCTCCAAGAGACCCAGTACTTC. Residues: CATSVGAGLQETQYF.

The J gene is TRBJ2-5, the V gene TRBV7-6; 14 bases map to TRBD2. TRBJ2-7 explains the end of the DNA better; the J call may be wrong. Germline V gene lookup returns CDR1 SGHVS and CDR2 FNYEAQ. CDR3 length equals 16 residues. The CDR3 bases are TGTGCCAGCAGCCAGCAGACTAGCGGGGGGGCCGTCGAGCAGTACTTC. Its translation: CASSQQTSGGAVEQYF.

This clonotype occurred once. CDR3 protein: CSASGGGGPPSYNEQFF. CDR3 DNA sequence: TGCAGTGCTAGTGGTGGCGGGGGGCCACCCTCCTACAATGAGCAGTTCTTC. This chain joins TRBV20-1 and TRBJ2-1; 8 bases agree with TRBD2. This CDR3 is built from 17 residues. CDR1 and CDR2 (germline): DFQATT, SNEGSKA (reference sequence). V shed 3 bases, J shed 0 bases, and the junction held 10 bases outside the gene matches.

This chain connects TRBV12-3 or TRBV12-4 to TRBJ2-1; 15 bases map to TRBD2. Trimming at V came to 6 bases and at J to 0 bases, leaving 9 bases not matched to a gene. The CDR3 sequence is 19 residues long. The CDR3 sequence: CASSRPGLAGGSSYNEQFF. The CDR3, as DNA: TGTGCCAGCAGCCGACCGGGACTAGCGGGGGGAAGCTCCTACAATGAGCAGTTCTTC.

CDR3 DNA sequence: TGCGCCAGCAGCGGGACAGGGTACGGGGCCAACGTCCTGACTTTC. Translated, it gives CASSGTGYGANVLTF. The rearrangement links TRBV5-1 to TRBJ2-6, with TRBD1 identical over 9 bases. CDR1 is SGHRS, CDR2 YFSETQ, per germline. The CDR3 has 15 amino acids. Germline trimming cut 4 bases from V and 4 bases from J; bases unmatched to any gene: 3.

This CDR3 reads CASSYSGLRLETQYF. CDR3 bases: TGTGCCAGCAGTTACTCCGGACTCCGGTTGGAGACCCAGTACTTC. The V call is TRBV6-5, the J call TRBJ2-5, with D possibly TRBD2 on 5 matching bases. This CDR3 is built from 15 residues. Germline V lookup: CDR1 MNHEY, CDR2 SVGAGI. V was trimmed by 0 bases and J by 5 bases, leaving 13 bases between them.

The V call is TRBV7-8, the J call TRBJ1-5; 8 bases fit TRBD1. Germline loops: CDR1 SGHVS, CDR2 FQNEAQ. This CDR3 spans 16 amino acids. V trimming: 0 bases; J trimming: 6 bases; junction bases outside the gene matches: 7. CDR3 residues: CASSLAGRQGLQPQHF. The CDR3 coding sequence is TGTGCCAGCAGCTTAGCAGGGCGACAGGGGCTTCAGCCCCAGCATTTT.

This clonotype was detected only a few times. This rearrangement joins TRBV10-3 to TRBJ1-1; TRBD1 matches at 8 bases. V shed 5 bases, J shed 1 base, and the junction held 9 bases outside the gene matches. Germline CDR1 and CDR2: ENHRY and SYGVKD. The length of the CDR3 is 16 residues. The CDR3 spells CAISRQGSLGNTEAFF. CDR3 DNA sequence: TGTGCCATCAGTCGACAGGGGTCGTTGGGGAACACTGAAGCTTTCTTT.

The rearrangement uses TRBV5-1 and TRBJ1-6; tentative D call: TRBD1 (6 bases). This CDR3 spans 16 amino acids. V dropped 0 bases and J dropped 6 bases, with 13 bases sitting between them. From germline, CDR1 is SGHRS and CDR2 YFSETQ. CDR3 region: CASSLAPGERNSPLHF. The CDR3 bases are TGCGCCAGCAGCTTGGCCCCAGGGGAGCGTAATTCACCCCTCCACTTT.

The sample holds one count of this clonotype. The CDR3 loop reads CASSLEGGRGTKNIQYF. CDR3 DNA: TGTGCCAGCAGCTTGGAGGGGGGCAGGGGGACCAAAAACATTCAGTACTTC. The chain is built from TRBV11-1 and TRBJ2-4, with D possibly being TRBD1 (7 bases). Trimming took off 3 bases at V and 2 bases at J, with 17 bases between the two ends. Germline CDR1 and CDR2: SGHAT and FQDESV (reference sequence). The CDR3 contains 17 residues.

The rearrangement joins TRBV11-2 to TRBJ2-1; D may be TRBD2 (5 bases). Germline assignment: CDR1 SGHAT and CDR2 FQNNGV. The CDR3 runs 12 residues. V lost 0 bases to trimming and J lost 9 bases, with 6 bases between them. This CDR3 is CASSLDEGEQFF. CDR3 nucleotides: TGTGCCAGCAGCTTAGACGAGGGTGAGCAGTTCTTC. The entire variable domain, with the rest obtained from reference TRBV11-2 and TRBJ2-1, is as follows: EAGVAQSPRYKIIEKRQSVAFWCNPISGHATLYWYQQILGQGPKLLIQFQNNGVVDDSQLPKDRFSAERLKGVDSTLKIQPAKLEDSAVYLCASSLDEGEQFFGPGTRLTVL.

The CDR3 DNA is TGCAGTGCTAGGTCGGGTTCAGGAGTTCTCTCCTACAATGAGCAGTTCTTC. The encoded protein is CSARSGSGVLSYNEQFF. V and J are TRBV20-1 and TRBJ2-1; no definite D call. In germline, CDR1 is DFQATT, CDR2 SNEGSKA (reference sequence). V was cut by 3 bases and J by 0 bases, with 18 bases left in between. This CDR3 is built from 17 residues.